The source of this T cell receptor beta chain is a study of T-cell memory formation after mild COVID-19. Whole-study results and caveats: In pre-infection memory, a portion of responding clones appeared, which suggested that cross-reactive memory joined. There was a balanced CD4/CD8 profile in clones contracting day 15 to 85, and later expanders leaned CD4+.

TCRdb redid the calling of the 5' RACE reads with MiXCR, one entry per CDR3 protein. The sample shows 400,000 or so distinct CDR3 sequences, 20% of them seen only once. In the case of this clonotype: The antigen is unknown.

Trimming removed 2 bases at V and 7 bases at J, with 14 bases between. Germline V gives CDR1 SGHVS, CDR2 FQNEAQ. The CDR3 sequence is 14 residues long. Sequences were obtained from PBMCs or a T cell subset sorted from them (not recorded which). This sequence originates from an adult woman who had mild COVID-19 (a few samples of this study predate the infection). Cell type and time point are not known. This chain uses TRBV7-8 with TRBJ1-2, with D perhaps matching TRBD1 (5 bases). The CDR3 reads CASSLSPGIFGYTF. DNA of the CDR3: TGTGCCAGCAGCTTATCCCCAGGGATATTTGGCTACACCTTC.